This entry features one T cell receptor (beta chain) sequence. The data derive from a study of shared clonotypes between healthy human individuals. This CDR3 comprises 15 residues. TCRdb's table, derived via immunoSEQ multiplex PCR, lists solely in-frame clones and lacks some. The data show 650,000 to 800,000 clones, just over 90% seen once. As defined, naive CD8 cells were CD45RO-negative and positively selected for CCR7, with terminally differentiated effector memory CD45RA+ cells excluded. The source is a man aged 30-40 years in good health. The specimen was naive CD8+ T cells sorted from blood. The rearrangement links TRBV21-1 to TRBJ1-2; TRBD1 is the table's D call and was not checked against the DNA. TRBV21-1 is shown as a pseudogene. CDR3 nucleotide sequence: TGTGCCGACGGGACAGCGACCCACTATGAGGATGGCTACACCTTC. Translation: CADGTATHYEDGYTF.